This T cell receptor (beta chain) was identified in a study of T cell responses to AZD1222 COVID-19 vaccine. Only in-frame clones appear in the TCRdb table, and some are missing; sequencing was by immunoSEQ multiplex PCR. The sample has roughly 120,000 clones; about 86% are singletons. Findings and caveats of the study: With dominance at 160-218 and 743-854, vaccine-associated CD4 TCRs spanned spike. Most donors were white British, females outnumbered males, and clonal diversity was possibly underestimated. Unmutated variant regions are reportedly targeted by nearly half of spike-specific TCRs.

Of note for this clone: The antigen is undetermined.

From germline, CDR1 is LGHDT and CDR2 YNNKEL (reference sequence). The CDR3 totals 18 residues. Trimming took off 0 bases at V and 0 bases at J, with 18 bases between the two ends. This sequence originates from an adult in good health. Sequencing used peripheral blood, obtained on day 0 of AZD1222 vaccination. The chain joins TRBV3-1 (or the pseudogene TRBV3-2) to TRBJ2-7, with a tentative D call TRBD2 (6 bases). The CDR3 DNA follows: TGTGCCAGCAGCCAAGAAGTACGGGAGCCGTCGAGCTCCTACGAGCAGTACTTC. This codes for CASSQEVREPSSSYEQYF.